The next 2 T cell receptor beta chains were all read from a single sample in a study of shared clonotypes between healthy human individuals. The naive CD8 fraction comprised CD45RO-negative cells positively selected for CCR7 and excluded terminally differentiated effector memory CD45RA+ cells. Libraries were prepared by immunoSEQ multiplex PCR; TCRdb keeps only in-frame clonotypes and omits some of them. The sample contains 550,000 to 650,000 clones, approximately 96% of which appear only once. The sample comprised naive CD8+ T cells sorted from blood. The source is a woman under 40 in good health.

The rearrangement links TRBV6-1 to TRBJ2-3; either TRBD1 or TRBD2 may supply D (5 bases each). Per the germline V gene, CDR1 is MNHNS and CDR2 is SASEGT. This CDR3 has 15 residues. Trimming removed 5 bases from V and 0 bases from J, with 12 bases in between. The CDR3: CASSSREFSTDTQYF. Here the CDR3 DNA reads TGTGCCAGCAGTTCCAGGGAGTTTAGCACAGATACGCAGTATTTT.

J is TRBJ2-1 and V is TRBV10-1, with D unresolved. The germline V and J ends were trimmed by 2 bases and 9 bases, with 17 bases remaining between them. This CDR3 spans 15 amino acids. The V gene's germline CDR1 is WNHNN and CDR2 SYGVQD (reference sequence). CDR3 nucleotide sequence: TGCGCCAGCAGTGAGGGTAGCTTATCGAGTTCTGAGCAGTTCTTC. It translates to CASSEGSLSSSEQFF.